This T cell receptor (beta chain) derives from a study of shared clonotypes between healthy human individuals. Whole-study context: Plates per donor: three CD4 naive, three CD4 memory, two CD8 naive, one CD8 memory.

What CD8 memory combined were CD45RO+ cells and CCR7-negative CD45RA+ TemRA cells. At the deep level, the assay was run. The assay was immunoSEQ multiplex PCR, and TCRdb's table has in-frame clones only and misses some. The sample contains around 690,000 clones, about 90% of which appear only once. CDR1 and CDR2 from the germline V gene are MNHNY and SVGAGI (reference sequence). V gave up 2 bases and J gave up 3 bases, with 14 bases separating them. The CDR3 consists of 15 residues. Sequencing was done on a sample of memory CD8+ T cells from PBMCs. Subset defined: CD45RO+ cells pooled with CCR7-negative TemRA cells. The TCR sequence derives from a young man in good health. Some clones in this sample may be carry-over from other donors' samples. J is TRBJ2-7 and V is TRBV6-6; a weak D match, TRBD2 (6 bases). CDR3 in amino acids: CASSYGLGGDYEQYF. DNA for the CDR3: TGTGCCAGCAGTTACGGACTTGGCGGGGACTACGAGCAGTACTTC.